This TCR beta chain was documented in a study of T cell repertoires in cytomegalovirus infection. Broader study findings: Based on cumulative public TCR beta family frequency, carriers of CMV plus the relevant HLA were identified.

TCRdb re-analysed the reads in MiXCR, keeping a single row per CDR3 protein. Altogether just under 550,000 distinct CDR3 sequences are present, more than 20% being singletons, with the ten largest covering approximately 13%. The trim removed 3 bases at V and 4 bases at J, leaving 8 bases unmatched. The CDR3 runs to 16 residues. CDR1 SGHNT and CDR2 YENEEA come from the germline V gene. With respect to this clonotype: Its antigen is not known.

This clonotype was obtained from a human donor in good health (CMV status not recorded). Some clones in this sample may be carry-over from other donors' samples. The chain employs TRBV11-3 and TRBJ2-3; 9 bases align to TRBD1. Sequencing was carried out using PBMCs. CDR3 nucleotide sequence: TGTGCCAGCAGCTTGGGGACAGGGCTCGAATCAGATACGCAGTATTTT. It encodes CASSLGTGLESDTQYF.